The rows below give T cell receptor beta chains drawn from one sample of a study of T cell clusters in autoimmune cytopenias. One entry per CDR3 protein, without DNA, is what TCRdb gives after re-calling the multiplex PCR reads. The sample holds 12,000 or so distinct CDR3 sequences. Separately, the same data were catalogued under a study of T cell repertoires in aging, cancer and after chemotherapy.

Sequencing used peripheral blood. These receptors were obtained from a human donor in good health. Both conserved end residues are part of each CDR3. The order of the fields is J gene, clone size, V gene, CDR3 protein. Size tells how often a clone was seen (once, few, many) or the class of an expanded clone, and some rows leave it out.

>TRBJ2-3|-|TRBV12-3/TRBV12-4
CASSLGGGPRDTQYF
>TRBJ1-5|-|TRBV19
CASSINVGGPQPQHF
>TRBJ2-7|-|TRBV19
CASSIQGFNHEQYF
>TRBJ1-1|-|TRBV12-3/TRBV12-4
CASSQGGTEAFF
>TRBJ1-5|-|TRBV18
CASSLQGWAQPQHF
>TRBJ2-1|-|TRBV19
CASRGQGYNEQFF
>TRBJ2-5|-|TRBV12-3/TRBV12-4
CASSRRGSQETQYF
>TRBJ2-3|medium-sized|TRBV5-6
CASSRTGTDTQYF
>TRBJ2-5|medium-sized|TRBV11-3
CASSLGIAGGQETQYF
>TRBJ1-6|-|TRBV5-6
CASSLTGNSPLHF
>TRBJ2-7|-|TRBV7-9
CASSSLGAGGPYEQYF
>TRBJ2-7|-|TRBV27
CASSLLASGKEQYF
>TRBJ2-7|-|TRBV7-2
CASSLGLGDGEQYF
>TRBJ2-1|-|TRBV27
CASSLAGAWNEQFF
>TRBJ2-1|medium-sized|TRBV19
CASSLTSGGYNEQFF
>TRBJ1-1|-|TRBV19
CASSIGHLNTEAFF
>TRBJ2-2|-|TRBV6-6
CASTGDTGELFF
>TRBJ1-4|-|TRBV19
CARPRGHTNEKLFF
>TRBJ1-2|-|TRBV29-1
CSAGAGDGNYGYTF
>TRBJ2-7|-|TRBV6-2/TRBV6-3
CATRHGERTTYEQYF
>TRBJ2-1|-|TRBV6-5
CASSEGNAPLEQFF
>TRBJ2-5|medium-sized|TRBV11-1
CASSLSGGGNQETQYF
>TRBJ2-2|-|TRBV30
CAWTPAGTGELFF
>TRBJ2-2|-|TRBV30
CAWSVFSGVLRTGELFF
>TRBJ2-3|medium-sized|TRBV11-3
CASMPSGGDTDTQYF
>TRBJ2-7|-|TRBV19
CASSRGQGKPPYEQYF
>TRBJ2-7|-|TRBV6-6
CASSYPGSSTSYEQYF
>TRBJ1-5|-|TRBV11-3
CASSSDWGLVNQPQHF
>TRBJ1-1|-|TRBV30
CAWTTYSSAEAFF
>TRBJ2-7|-|TRBV15
CATSRDSGASYEQYF